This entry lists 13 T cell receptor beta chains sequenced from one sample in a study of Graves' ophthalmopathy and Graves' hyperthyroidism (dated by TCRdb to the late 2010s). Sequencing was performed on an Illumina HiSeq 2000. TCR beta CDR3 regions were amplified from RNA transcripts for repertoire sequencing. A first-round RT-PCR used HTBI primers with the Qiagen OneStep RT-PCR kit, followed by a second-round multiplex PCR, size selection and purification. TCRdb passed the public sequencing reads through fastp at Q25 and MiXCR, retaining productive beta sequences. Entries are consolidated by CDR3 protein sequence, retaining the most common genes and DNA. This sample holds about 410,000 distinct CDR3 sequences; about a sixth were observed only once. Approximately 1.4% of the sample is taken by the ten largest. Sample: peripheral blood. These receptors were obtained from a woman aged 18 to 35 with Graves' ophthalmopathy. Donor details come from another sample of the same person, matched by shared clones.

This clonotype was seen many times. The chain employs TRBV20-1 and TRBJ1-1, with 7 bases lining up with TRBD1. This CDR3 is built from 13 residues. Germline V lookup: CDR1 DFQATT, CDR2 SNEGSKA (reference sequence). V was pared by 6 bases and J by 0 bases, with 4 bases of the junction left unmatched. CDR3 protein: CSAEDRMNTEAFF. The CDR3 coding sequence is TGCAGTGCCGAGGACAGGATGAACACTGAAGCTTTCTTT.

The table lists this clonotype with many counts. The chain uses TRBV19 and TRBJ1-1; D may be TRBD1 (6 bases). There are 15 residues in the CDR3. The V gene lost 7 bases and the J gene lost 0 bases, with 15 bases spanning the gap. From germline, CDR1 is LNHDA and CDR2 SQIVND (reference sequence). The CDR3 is CASTRTGQLNTEAFF. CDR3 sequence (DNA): TGTGCCAGTACCAGGACCGGACAGCTGAACACTGAAGCTTTCTTT.

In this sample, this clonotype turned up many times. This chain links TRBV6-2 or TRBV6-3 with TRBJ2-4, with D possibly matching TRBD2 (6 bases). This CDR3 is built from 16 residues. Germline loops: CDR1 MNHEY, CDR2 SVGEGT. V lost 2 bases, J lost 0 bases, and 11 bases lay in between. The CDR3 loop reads CASSYGVGLAKNIQYF. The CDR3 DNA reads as TGTGCCAGCAGTTACGGTGTGGGACTAGCCAAAAACATTCAGTACTTC.

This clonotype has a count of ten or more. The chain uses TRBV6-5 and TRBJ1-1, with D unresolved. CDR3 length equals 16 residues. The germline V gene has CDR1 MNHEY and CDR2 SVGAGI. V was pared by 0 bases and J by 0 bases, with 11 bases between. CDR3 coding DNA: TGTGCCAGCAGTTACTCGAGTAGCCGGATGAACACTGAAGCTTTCTTT. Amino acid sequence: CASSYSSSRMNTEAFF.

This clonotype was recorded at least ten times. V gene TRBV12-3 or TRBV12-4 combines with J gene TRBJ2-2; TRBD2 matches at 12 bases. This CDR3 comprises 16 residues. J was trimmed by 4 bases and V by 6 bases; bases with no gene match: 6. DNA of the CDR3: TGTGCCAGCAGCGGACTAGCGGGGATCGGCACCGGGGAGCTGTTTTTT. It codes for CASSGLAGIGTGELFF.

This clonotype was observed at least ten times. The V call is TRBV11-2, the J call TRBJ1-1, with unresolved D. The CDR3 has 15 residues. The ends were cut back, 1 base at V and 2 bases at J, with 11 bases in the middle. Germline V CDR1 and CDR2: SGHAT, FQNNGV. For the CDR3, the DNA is TGTGCCAGCAGCTTAGGCCCAGTTCGAAACACTGAAGCTTTCTTT. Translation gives CASSLGPVRNTEAFF.

CDR3 in amino acids: CASSMRTNTGELFF. Written as DNA, the CDR3 is TGTGCCAGTAGTATGCGGACGAACACCGGGGAGCTGTTTTTT. The J gene is TRBJ2-2, the V gene TRBV19; D remains ambiguous. The CDR3 spans 14 residues. Germline lookup yields CDR1 LNHDA and CDR2 SQIVND (reference sequence). V lost 3 bases to trimming and J lost 0 bases, with 5 bases between them. Together with reference TRBV19 and TRBJ2-2, the CDR3 gives the full variable domain: DGGITQSPKYLFRKEGQNVTLSCEQNLNHDAMYWYRQDPGQGLRLIYYSQIVNDFQKGDIAEGYSVSREKKESFPLTVTSAQKNPTAFYLCASSMRTNTGELFFGEGSRLTVL.

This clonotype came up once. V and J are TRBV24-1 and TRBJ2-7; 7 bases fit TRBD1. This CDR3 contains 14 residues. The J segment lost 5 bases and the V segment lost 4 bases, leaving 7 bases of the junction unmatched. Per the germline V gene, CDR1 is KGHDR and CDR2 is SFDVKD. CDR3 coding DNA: TGTGCCACCAGTGACGCACAGGGGTCCCACGAGCAGTACTTC. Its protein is CATSDAQGSHEQYF.

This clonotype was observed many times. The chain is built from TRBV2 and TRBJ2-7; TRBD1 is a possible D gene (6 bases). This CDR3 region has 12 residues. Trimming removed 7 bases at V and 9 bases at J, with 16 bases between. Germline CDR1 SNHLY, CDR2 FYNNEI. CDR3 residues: CASKGDGRWQYF. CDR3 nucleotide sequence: TGTGCCAGCAAGGGGGACGGACGATGGCAGTACTTC.

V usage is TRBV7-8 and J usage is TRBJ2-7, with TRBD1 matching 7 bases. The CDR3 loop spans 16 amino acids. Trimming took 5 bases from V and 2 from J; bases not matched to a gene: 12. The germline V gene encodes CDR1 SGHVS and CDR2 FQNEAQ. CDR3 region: CASSAKTGPVPYEQYF. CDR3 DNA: TGTGCCAGCAGCGCTAAGACAGGGCCGGTTCCCTACGAGCAGTACTTC.

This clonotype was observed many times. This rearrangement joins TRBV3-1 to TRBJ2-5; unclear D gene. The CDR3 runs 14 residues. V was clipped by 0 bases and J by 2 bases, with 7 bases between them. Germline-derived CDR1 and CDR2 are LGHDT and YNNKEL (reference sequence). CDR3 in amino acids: CASSQDTVQETQYF. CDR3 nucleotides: TGTGCCAGCAGCCAAGATACTGTTCAAGAGACCCAGTACTTC.

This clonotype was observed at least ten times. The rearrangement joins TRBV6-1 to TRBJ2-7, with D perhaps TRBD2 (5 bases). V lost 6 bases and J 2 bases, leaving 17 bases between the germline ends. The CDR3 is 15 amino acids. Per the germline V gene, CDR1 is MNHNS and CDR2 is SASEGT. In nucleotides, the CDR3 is TGTGCCAGCAGCCTAGGGCGTAGCGCAACCTACGAGCAGTACTTC. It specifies CASSLGRSATYEQYF.

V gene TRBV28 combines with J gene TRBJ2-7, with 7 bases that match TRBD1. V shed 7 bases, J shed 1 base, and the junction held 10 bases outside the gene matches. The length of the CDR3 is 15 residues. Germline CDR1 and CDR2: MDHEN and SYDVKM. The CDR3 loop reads CASTLWTGPSYEQYF. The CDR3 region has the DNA TGTGCCAGCACTTTGTGGACAGGTCCATCCTACGAGCAGTACTTC. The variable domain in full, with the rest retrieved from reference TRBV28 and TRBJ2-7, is DVKVTQSSRYLVKRTGEKVFLECVQDMDHENMFWYRQDPGLGLRLIYFSYDVKMKEKGDIPEGYSVSREKKERFSLILESASTNQTSMYLCASTLWTGPSYEQYFGPGTRLTVT.